Listed below are T cell receptor beta chains from one sample, sequenced in a study of beta chain features in type 1 diabetes. TCRdb keeps only in-frame clones here, not all; method: immunoSEQ multiplex PCR. The data show 630,000 or so clones, about 14% seen once. Material: naive CD4+ T cells from blood. These receptor sequences come from a man younger than 35 with type 1 diabetes. Each CDR3 is given with its conserved first and last residue.

CASSIAASTYEQYF | TRBJ2-7 | TRBV19
CASSLDGAGYTF | TRBJ1-2 | TRBV7-2
CASSRIGLAGNSYEQYF | TRBJ2-7 | TRBV14
CASSASRALEYF | TRBJ2-7 | TRBV7-2
CASSPGQRSSYEQYF | TRBJ2-7 | TRBV28
CASTPHGQGGGYTF | TRBJ1-2 | TRBV2
CSASGLAGGPSYEQYF | TRBJ2-7 | TRBV29-1
CASSYSMGQGAFEQYF | TRBJ2-7 | TRBV6-6
CASSQDLSSLGGYTF | TRBJ1-2 | TRBV4-1
CASSAGQGAEEQYF | TRBJ2-7 | TRBV9
CASSLWGIGNQPQHF | TRBJ1-5 | TRBV28
CASSRDRTDYGYTF | TRBJ1-2 | TRBV7-3
CASSLGLDTDTQYF | TRBJ2-3 | TRBV7-9
CASSQQGDLDTEAFF | TRBJ1-1 | TRBV4-3
CASSEEGLAAYNEQFF | TRBJ2-1 | TRBV2
CASSVDTNYGYTF | TRBJ1-2 | TRBV9
CCVAQSGSSDTQYF | TRBJ2-3 | TRBV29-1
CASSSREGSFYEQYF | TRBJ2-7 | TRBV18
CASSIPGIQNTEAFF | TRBJ1-1 | TRBV5-1
CASSQGTGRETQYF | TRBJ2-5 | TRBV4-3
CASSFWATGSPLHF | TRBJ1-6 | TRBV5-6
CASSSYGQGNEQFF | TRBJ2-1 | TRBV5-1
CASSPSSYTF | TRBJ1-2 | TRBV18
CAWRGAGTYEQYF | TRBJ2-7 | TRBV30
CASLQMNTEAFF | TRBJ1-1 | TRBV2
CSSSRSNTEAFF | TRBJ1-1 | TRBV29-1
CASRQGANTGELFF | TRBJ2-2 | TRBV6-6
CASSVKAGTEETQYF | TRBJ2-5 | TRBV9
CASFSRGQNNEQFF | TRBJ2-1 | TRBV19
CASSPTFDEQFF | TRBJ2-1 | TRBV7-2
CASSFTPPGGTGELFF | TRBJ2-2 | TRBV5-1
CASSGTSGRDNGQFF | TRBJ2-1 | TRBV27
CASRGPPGSYQETQYF | TRBJ2-5 | TRBV25-1
CAWSGSGNTQYF | TRBJ2-3 | TRBV30
CASGSRLGTEAFF | TRBJ1-1 | TRBV12-5
CASSPRGGPDEQYF | TRBJ2-7 | TRBV6-5
CASSLDGDSGSSRYF | TRBJ2-5 | TRBV5-1
CSASQGYEQYF | TRBJ2-7 | TRBV20-1
CASSLASRGNEQFF | TRBJ2-1 | TRBV7-7
CASSPWTGGNTEAFF | TRBJ1-1 | TRBV7-9
CASSRLSSGGPQGTDTQYF | TRBJ2-3 | TRBV4-2
CASTLEQFF | TRBJ2-1 | TRBV23-1
CATRPRETYEQYF | TRBJ2-7 | TRBV10-3